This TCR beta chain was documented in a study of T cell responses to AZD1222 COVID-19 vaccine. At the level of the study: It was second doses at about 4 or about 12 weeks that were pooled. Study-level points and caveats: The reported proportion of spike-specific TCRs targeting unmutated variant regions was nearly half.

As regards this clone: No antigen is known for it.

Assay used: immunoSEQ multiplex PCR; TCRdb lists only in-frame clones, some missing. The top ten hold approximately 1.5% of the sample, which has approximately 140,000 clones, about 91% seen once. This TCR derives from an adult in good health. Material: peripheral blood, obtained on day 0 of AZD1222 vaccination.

The CDR3 region has the DNA TGTGCCAGCAGTTACCGTATGAACAGGGGGATGAGGGTTAAAAACTATGGCTACACCTTC. Amino acid sequence: CASSYRMNRGMRVKNYGYTF. The genes are TRBV27 and TRBJ1-2; 8 bases map to TRBD1. This CDR3 is 20 amino acids long. Per the germline V gene, CDR1 is MNHEY and CDR2 is SMNVEV (reference sequence). J gave up 2 bases and V 4 bases, and 21 bases lay outside the gene matches.